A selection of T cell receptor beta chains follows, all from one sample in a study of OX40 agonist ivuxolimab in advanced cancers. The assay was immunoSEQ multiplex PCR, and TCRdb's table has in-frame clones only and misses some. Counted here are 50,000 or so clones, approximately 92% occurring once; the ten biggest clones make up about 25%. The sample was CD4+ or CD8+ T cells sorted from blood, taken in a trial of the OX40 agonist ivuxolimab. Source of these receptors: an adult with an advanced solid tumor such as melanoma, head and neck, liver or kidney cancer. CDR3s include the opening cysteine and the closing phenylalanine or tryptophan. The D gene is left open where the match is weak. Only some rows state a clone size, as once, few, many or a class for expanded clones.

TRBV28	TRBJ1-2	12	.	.	CASRWDTYGYTF	TGTGCCAGCAGATGGGACACCTATGGCTACACCTTC
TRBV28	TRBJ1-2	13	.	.	CASRARGAQGYTF	TGTGCCAGCAGGGCTAGGGGGGCCCAAGGCTACACCTTC
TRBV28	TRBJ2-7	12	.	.	CASSLTGAEQYF	TGTGCCAGCAGTTTAACCGGTGCTGAGCAGTACTTC
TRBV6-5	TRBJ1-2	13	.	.	CASSSRPLDGYTF	TGTGCCAGCAGTTCCCGGCCCCTAGATGGCTACACCTTC
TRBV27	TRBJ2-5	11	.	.	CASRAEETQYF	TGTGCCAGCAGGGCAGAAGAGACCCAGTACTTC
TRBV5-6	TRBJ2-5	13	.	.	CASSRQVQETQYF	TGTGCCAGCAGCCGACAAGTCCAAGAGACCCAGTACTTC
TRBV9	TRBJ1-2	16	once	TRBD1	CASSVAKTGDYNGYTF	TGTGCCAGCAGCGTAGCCAAGACAGGGGATTACAATGGCTACACCTTC
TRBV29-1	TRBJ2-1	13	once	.	CSVGRGVGHEQFF	TGCAGCGTGGGTAGAGGGGTTGGCCATGAGCAGTTCTTC
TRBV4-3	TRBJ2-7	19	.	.	CASSQWRYYGSVPSYEQYF	TGCGCCAGCAGCCAATGGCGATACTATGGTAGCGTACCCTCCTACGAGCAGTACTTC
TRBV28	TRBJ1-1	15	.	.	CASSLIYRENTEAFF	TGTGCCAGCAGTTTAATATACAGGGAGAACACTGAAGCTTTCTTT
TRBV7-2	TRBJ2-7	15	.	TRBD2	CASSLGLAGGYEQYF	TGTGCCAGCAGCTTAGGGCTAGCGGGAGGCTACGAGCAGTACTTC
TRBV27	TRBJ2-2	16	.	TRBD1	CASSPGTGGATGELFF	TGTGCCAGCAGTCCCGGGACAGGGGGTGCCACCGGGGAGCTGTTTTTT
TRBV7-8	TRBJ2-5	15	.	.	CASSFSYRPQETQYF	TGTGCCAGCAGCTTTTCTTACAGGCCCCAAGAGACCCAGTACTTC
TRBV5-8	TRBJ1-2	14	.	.	CASSLEQGYYGYTF	TGTGCCAGCAGCTTGGAACAGGGTTACTATGGCTACACCTTC
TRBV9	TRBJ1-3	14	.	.	CASSGRSSGNTIYF	TGTGCCAGCAGCGGTAGGAGCTCTGGAAACACCATATATTTT
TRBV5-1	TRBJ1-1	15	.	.	CASSSAVIMNTEAFF	TGCGCCAGCAGCTCGGCCGTAATAATGAACACTGAAGCTTTCTTT
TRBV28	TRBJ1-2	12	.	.	CASSFQGHGYTF	TGTGCCAGCAGTTTCCAGGGACATGGCTACACCTTC
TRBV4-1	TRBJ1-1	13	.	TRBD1	CASSQTGFTEAFF	TGCGCCAGCAGCCAGACAGGGTTCACTGAAGCTTTCTTT
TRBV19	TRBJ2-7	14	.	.	CASSMWGQGYEQYF	TGTGCCAGTAGTATGTGGGGCCAGGGCTACGAGCAGTACTTC
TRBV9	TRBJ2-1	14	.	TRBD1	CASSVGTGFNEQFF	TGTGCCAGCAGCGTCGGGACAGGTTTCAATGAGCAGTTCTTC
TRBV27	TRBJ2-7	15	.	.	CASSLWRGTSYEQYF	TGTGCCAGCAGTTTATGGCGCGGGACATCCTACGAGCAGTACTTC
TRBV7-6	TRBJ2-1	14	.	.	CASSPATGLWEQFF	TGTGCCAGCAGCCCCGCGACCGGTCTGTGGGAGCAGTTCTTC
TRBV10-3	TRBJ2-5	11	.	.	CAIGGGETQYF	TGTGCCATCGGGGGGGGCGAGACCCAGTACTTC
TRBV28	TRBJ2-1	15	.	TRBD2	CASSLGLAGAREQFF	TGTGCCAGCAGTTTAGGACTAGCGGGAGCAAGGGAGCAGTTCTTC
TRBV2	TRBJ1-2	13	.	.	CASSLMRHYGYTF	TGTGCCAGCAGCCTCATGCGACACTATGGCTACACCTTC
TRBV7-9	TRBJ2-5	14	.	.	CASSFPGIQETQYF	TGTGCCAGCAGCTTTCCGGGGATCCAAGAGACCCAGTACTTC
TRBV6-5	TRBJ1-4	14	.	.	CASSYRGSGEKLFF	TGTGCCAGCAGTTACAGGGGATCAGGTGAAAAACTGTTTTTT
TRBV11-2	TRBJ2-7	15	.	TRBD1	CASSLLAGGINEQYF	TGTGCCAGCAGCTTATTAGCAGGGGGTATAAACGAGCAGTACTTC
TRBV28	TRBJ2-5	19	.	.	CASSFPPQGEGSAQETQYF	TGTGCCAGCAGTTTCCCCCCCCAGGGGGAGGGTAGCGCCCAAGAGACCCAGTACTTC
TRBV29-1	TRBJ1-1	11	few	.	CSVGGGTEAFF	TGCAGCGTTGGGGGGGGAACTGAAGCTTTCTTT
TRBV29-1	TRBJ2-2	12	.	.	CSTALGTGELFF	TGCAGTACCGCGTTGGGGACCGGGGAGCTGTTTTTT
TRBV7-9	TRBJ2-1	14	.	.	CASSFPGGSNEQFF	TGTGCCAGCAGCTTTCCTGGGGGGAGCAATGAGCAGTTCTTC
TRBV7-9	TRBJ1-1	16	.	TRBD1	CASSLDRQGGGTEAFF	TGTGCCAGCAGCTTAGATCGACAGGGTGGGGGCACTGAAGCTTTCTTT
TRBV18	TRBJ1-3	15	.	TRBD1	CASSPDRDSGNTIYF	TGTGCCAGCTCACCTGACAGGGACTCCGGAAACACCATATATTTT
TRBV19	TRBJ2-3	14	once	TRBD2	CASSSGLAPDTQYF	TGTGCCAGTAGTTCTGGACTAGCTCCAGATACGCAGTATTTT
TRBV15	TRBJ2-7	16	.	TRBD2	CATSRDRAGEYYEQYF	TGTGCCACCAGCAGAGATAGGGCGGGAGAGTACTACGAGCAGTACTTC
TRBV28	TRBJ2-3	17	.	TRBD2	CASSLSMSAGGPDTQYF	TGTGCCAGCAGTTTATCCATGAGTGCGGGAGGGCCAGATACGCAGTATTTT
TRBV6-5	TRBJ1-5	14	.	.	CASSYPDSNQPQHF	TGTGCCAGCAGTTACCCGGACAGCAATCAGCCCCAGCATTTT
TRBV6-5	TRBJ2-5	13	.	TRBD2	CASSWGGGETQYF	TGTGCCAGCAGCTGGGGGGGAGGAGAGACCCAGTACTTC
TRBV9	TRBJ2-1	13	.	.	CASSGDPVLEQFF	TGTGCCAGCAGCGGGGACCCGGTCCTTGAGCAGTTCTTC